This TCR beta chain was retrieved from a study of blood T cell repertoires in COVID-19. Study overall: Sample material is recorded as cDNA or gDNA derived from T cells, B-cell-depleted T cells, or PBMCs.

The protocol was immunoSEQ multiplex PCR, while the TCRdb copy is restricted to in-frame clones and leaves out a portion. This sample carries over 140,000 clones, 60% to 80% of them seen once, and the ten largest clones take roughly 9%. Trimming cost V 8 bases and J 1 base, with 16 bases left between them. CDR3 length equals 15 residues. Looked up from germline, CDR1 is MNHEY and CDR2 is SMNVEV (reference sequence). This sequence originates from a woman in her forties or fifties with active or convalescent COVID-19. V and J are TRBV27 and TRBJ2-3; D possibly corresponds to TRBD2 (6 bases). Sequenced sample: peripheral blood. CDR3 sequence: CASRTGGGGTDTQYF. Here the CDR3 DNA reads TGTGCCAGCCGGACCGGCGGCGGGGGCACAGATACGCAGTATTTT.